These 9 T cell receptor beta chains came from one sample sequenced in a study of blood T cell repertoires in COVID-19. Data came from immunoSEQ multiplex PCR; TCRdb stores just in-frame clones and leaves some out. The sample shows 170,000 or so clones, about 86% of them seen only once. The sequencing input was peripheral blood. These receptors all come from a man aged 45-65 years with active or convalescent COVID-19.

Points on this clone: Distinct nucleotide sequences in the sample also encode this CDR3. The chain employs TRBV5-1 and TRBJ2-5; TRBD1 matches 7 bases. CDR3 length equals 14 residues. CDR1 SGHRS and CDR2 YFSETQ come from the germline V gene. The trim removed 4 bases at V and 2 bases at J, leaving 5 bases unmatched. CDR3 bases: TGCGCCAGCAGCAAGGGACAGCTGCAAGAGACCCAGTACTTC. This encodes CASSKGQLQETQYF.

The J gene is TRBJ2-7, the V gene TRBV4-2, with TRBD2 identical over 9 bases. The CDR3 has 15 amino acids. Germline V CDR1 and CDR2: LGHNA, YNFKEQ. With V trimmed by 3 bases and J by 4 bases, 7 bases remained unmatched. The CDR3 sequence is CASSQGAGGPYEQYF. The CDR3 DNA sequence: TGTGCCAGCAGCCAGGGAGCGGGGGGCCCTTACGAGCAGTACTTC.

The chain uses TRBV30 and TRBJ1-5; perhaps TRBD1 as D (6 bases). The CDR3 is made up of 13 amino acids. V was clipped by 0 bases and J by 8 bases, with 11 bases between them. Germline lookup yields CDR1 GTSNPN and CDR2 SVGIG (reference sequence). DNA of the CDR3: TGTGCCTGGAGTGTACAGGGACGGGAGCCCCAGCATTTT. The encoded protein is CAWSVQGREPQHF.

The gene calls are TRBV7-9 and TRBJ2-7; TRBD1 matches 8 bases. CDR3 length equals 16 residues. From germline, CDR1 is SEHNR and CDR2 FQNEAQ (reference sequence). V was clipped by 4 bases and J by 0 bases; unmatched bases: 8. The chain's CDR3 is CASSSRQGPSSYEQYF. The CDR3 bases are TGTGCCAGCAGCTCCCGACAGGGGCCGAGCTCCTACGAGCAGTACTTC.

In nucleotides, the CDR3 is TGTGCCAGTAGTACAATGAATCAGCCCCAGCATTTT. It yields the protein CASSTMNQPQHF. V and J are TRBV19 and TRBJ1-5; D gene unclear. The CDR3 spans 12 residues. V shed 4 bases and J shed 4 bases, with 5 bases lying between them. Germline assignment: CDR1 LNHDA and CDR2 SQIVND (reference sequence).

The chain combines TRBV28 with TRBJ2-7, with a weak D call TRBD1 (5 bases). This CDR3 comprises 13 residues. The germline V gene has CDR1 MDHEN and CDR2 SYDVKM. Trimming took 3 bases from V and 2 from J, leaving 8 bases between them. For the CDR3, the DNA is TGTGCCAGCAGTTTTGTGACAGCCTACGAGCAGTACTTC. This gives the protein CASSFVTAYEQYF.

The chain has TRBV28 and TRBJ2-1; TRBD2 might be the D (6 bases). Germline CDR1 reads MDHEN; CDR2 reads SYDVKM. Trimming removed 7 bases from V and 7 bases from J, with 14 bases in between. This CDR3 spans 13 amino acids. The CDR3 nucleotides are TGTGCCAGCAAGCGGGTAACTGGGAATGAGCAGTTCTTC. The encoded protein is CASKRVTGNEQFF.

This chain joins TRBV7-9 and TRBJ1-5, with 7 positions matching TRBD1. Trimming took 4 bases from V and 11 from J; bases not matched to a gene: 11. Germline loops: CDR1 SEHNR, CDR2 FQNEAQ (reference sequence). The CDR3 contains 14 residues. CDR3 residues: CASSSDRERWAQHF. The CDR3 nucleotides are TGTGCCAGCAGCTCCGACAGGGAGCGATGGGCCCAGCATTTT. Variable domain in full (rest from reference TRBV7-9 and TRBJ1-5): DTGVSQNPRHKITKRGQNVTFRCDPISEHNRLYWYRQTLGQGPEFLTYFQNEAQLEKSRLLSDRFSAERPKGSFSTLEIQRTEQGDSAMYLCASSSDRERWAQHFGDGTRLSIL.

DNA for the CDR3: TGTGCCAGCAGCTTGCTCGAGGGGAACACTGAAGCTTTCTTT. Its translation is CASSLLEGNTEAFF. J is TRBJ1-1 and V is TRBV5-4; D remains unclear. Trimming left V 1 base short and J 1 base short, with 8 bases between. Per germline, CDR1 SGHNT and CDR2 YYREEE (reference sequence). The CDR3 is made up of 14 amino acids. The variable domain in full, with the rest retrieved from reference TRBV5-4 and TRBJ1-1, is ETGVTQSPTHLIKTRGQQVTLRCSSQSGHNTVSWYQQALGQGPQFIFQYYREEENGRGNFPPRFSGLQFPNYSSELNVNALELDDSALYLCASSLLEGNTEAFFGQGTRLTVV.